This T cell receptor beta chain was identified in a study of human T cells and chemical hapten exposure. Time point given: healthy volunteer bleed at 2 weeks. Sequencing started from total RNA isolated from unfractionated whole blood. Findings and caveats of the study: DPC sensitization left the count of TCRs above 1 in 1000 unchanged.

This clonotype was counted ten times or more. Antigen specificity is unknown. Single cDNA molecules in the library carried unique molecular identifiers attached during preparation. TCRdb re-called the RACE reads with MiXCR, one entry per CDR3 protein. In the table there are approximately 90,000 distinct CDR3 sequences, just under 9% of which are singletons. The sample taken for sequencing was whole blood. The sequence was collected from a female donor in good health. Some clones in this sample may be carry-over from other donors' samples.

CDR3 region: CSVEGRRDLGTDTQYF. The CDR3 coding sequence is TGCAGCGTTGAAGGACGACGGGATTTGGGCACAGATACGCAGTATTTT. The V call is TRBV29-1, the J call TRBJ2-3, with D maybe TRBD2 (5 bases). Trimming cost V 1 base and J 1 base, with 15 bases left between them. The CDR3 consists of 16 residues. Germline loops: CDR1 SQVTM, CDR2 ANQGSEA.